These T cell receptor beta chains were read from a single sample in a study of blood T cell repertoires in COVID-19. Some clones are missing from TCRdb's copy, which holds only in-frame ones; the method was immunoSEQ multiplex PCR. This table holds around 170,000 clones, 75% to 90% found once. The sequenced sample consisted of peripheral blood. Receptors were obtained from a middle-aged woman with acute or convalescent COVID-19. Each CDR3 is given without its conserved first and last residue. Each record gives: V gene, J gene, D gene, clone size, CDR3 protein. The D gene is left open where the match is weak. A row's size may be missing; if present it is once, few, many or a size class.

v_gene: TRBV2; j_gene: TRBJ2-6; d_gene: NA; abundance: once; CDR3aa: ASGWSTGGISGANVLT
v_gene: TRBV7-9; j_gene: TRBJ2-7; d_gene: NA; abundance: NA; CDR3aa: ASSLVTGEQY
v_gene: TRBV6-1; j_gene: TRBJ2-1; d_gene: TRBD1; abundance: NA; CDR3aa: ASSAGQLIPSSYNEQF
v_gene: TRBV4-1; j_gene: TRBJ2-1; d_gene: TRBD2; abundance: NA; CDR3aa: ASSQGARGGGGEQF
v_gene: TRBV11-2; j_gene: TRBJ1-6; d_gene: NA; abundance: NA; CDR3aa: ASSPLGGPKNSPLH
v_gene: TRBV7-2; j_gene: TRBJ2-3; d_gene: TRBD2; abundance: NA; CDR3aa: ASRPPGGWADTQY
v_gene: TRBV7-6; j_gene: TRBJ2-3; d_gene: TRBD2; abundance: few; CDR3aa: ASRRRAGYTDTQY
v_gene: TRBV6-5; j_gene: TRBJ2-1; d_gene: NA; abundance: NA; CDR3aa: ASSYEYSLRNEQF
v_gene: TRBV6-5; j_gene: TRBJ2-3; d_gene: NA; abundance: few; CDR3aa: ASSRGLSTDTQY
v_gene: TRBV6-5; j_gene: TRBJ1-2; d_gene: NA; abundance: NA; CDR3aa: ASRRLGYT
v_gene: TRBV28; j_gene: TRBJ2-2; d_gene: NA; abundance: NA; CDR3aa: ASSFPQEGVLYTGELF